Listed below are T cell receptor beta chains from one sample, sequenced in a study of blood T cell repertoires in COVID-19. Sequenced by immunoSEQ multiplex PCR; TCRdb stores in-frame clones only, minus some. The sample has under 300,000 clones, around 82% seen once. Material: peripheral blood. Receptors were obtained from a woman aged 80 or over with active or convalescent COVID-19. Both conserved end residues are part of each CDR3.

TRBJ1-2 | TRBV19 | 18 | CASRHQQGQGARGYGYTF
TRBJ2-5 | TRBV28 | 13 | CASSWTGRETQYF
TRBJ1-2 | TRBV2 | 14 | CASSEIGRRGGYTF
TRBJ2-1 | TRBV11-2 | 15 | CASSFRARSYNEQFF
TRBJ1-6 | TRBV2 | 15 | CASISDRAGNSPLHF
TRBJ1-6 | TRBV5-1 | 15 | CASSLEGGLGSPLHF
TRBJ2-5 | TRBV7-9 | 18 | CASSLDFMASGSQETQYF
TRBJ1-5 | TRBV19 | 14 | CASSLGGLGQPQHF
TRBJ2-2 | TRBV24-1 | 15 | CATGRGGAYTGELFF
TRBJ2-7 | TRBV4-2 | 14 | CASSQDAASGHQYF
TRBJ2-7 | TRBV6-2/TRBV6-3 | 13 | CASSFRSVGEQYF
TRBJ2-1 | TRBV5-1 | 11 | CASSETREQFF
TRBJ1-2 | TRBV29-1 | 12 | CSVDSIGYGYTF
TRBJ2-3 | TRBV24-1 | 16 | CATSDFGQGRTDTQYF
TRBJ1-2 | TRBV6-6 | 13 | CAHSSRGNYGYTF
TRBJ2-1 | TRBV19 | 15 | CASRMTAYLYNEQFF
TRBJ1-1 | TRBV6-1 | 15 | CASSESIYGDTEAFF
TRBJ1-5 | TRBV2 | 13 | CASQVDSNQPQHF
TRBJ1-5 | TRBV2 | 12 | CASSEDVGPQHF
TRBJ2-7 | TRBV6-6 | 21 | CASSTNRRPGQGGYAGYEQYF
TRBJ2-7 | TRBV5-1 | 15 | CASSLSGTGLNEQYF
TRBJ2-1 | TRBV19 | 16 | CASSIAGRSSYNEQFF
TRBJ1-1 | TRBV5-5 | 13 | CASSWDSNTEAFF
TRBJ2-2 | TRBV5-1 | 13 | CASKAQEAGELFF
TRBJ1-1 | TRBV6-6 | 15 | CASSPGDRRNTEAFF
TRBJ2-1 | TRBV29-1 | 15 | CSVEEPLRSYNEQFF
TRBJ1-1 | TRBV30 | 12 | CAWRLTGTEAFF
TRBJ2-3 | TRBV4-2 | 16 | CASSQAGGQSTDTQYF
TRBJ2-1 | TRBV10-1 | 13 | CASSGSLFGEQFF
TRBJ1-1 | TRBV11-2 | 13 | CASTPVQGERAFF
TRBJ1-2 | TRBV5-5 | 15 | CASSVGHLANYGYTF
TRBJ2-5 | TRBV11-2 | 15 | CASSRTGADWETQYF
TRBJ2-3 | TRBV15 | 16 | CATSSAGVGGTDTQYF
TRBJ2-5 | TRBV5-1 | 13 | CASSLANQETQYF
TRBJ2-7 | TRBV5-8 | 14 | CASSLTGLGNEQYF
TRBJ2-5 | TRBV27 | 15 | CASSTEGRNRETQYF
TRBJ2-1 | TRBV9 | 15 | CASSPGTTLGNEQFF
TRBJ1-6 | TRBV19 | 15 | CASSMYGGSNSPLHF